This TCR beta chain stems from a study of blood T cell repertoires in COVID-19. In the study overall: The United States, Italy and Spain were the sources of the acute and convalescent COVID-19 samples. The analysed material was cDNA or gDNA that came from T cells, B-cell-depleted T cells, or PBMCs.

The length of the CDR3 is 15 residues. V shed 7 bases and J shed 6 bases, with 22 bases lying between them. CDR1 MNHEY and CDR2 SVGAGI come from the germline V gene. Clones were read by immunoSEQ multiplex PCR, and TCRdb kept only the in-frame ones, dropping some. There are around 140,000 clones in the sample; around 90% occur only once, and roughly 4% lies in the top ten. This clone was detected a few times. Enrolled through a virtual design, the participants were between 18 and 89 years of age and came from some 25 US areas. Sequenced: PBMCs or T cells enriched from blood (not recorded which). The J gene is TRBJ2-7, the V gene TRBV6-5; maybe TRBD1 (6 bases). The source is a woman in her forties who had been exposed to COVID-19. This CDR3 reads CASTNPEGEAFEQYF. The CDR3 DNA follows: TGTGCCAGCACCAATCCCGAGGGGGAAGCGTTCGAGCAGTACTTC.